The following is a TCR beta chain sequence with its context. Method: immunoSEQ multiplex PCR; TCRdb's copy keeps in-frame clones and lacks some. The profile shows 150,000 or so clones, around 95% of them singletons. The source of the sample is a study of control samples from healthy donors and cancer patients. Sequenced input: blood. The source is a woman aged 60-75 years in good health.

The CDR3 DNA follows: TGTGCCAGCAGCGTCCGGTTAGGGGACTCAGGGGTCGGGGAGCTGTTTTTT. Amino acids: CASSVRLGDSGVGELFF. V gene TRBV9 combines with J gene TRBJ2-2; D may match TRBD1 or TRBD2 (6 bases each). The germline V gene encodes CDR1 SGDLS and CDR2 YYNGEE. V lost 2 bases and J lost 7, with 21 bases in between. The CDR3 length is 17 residues.